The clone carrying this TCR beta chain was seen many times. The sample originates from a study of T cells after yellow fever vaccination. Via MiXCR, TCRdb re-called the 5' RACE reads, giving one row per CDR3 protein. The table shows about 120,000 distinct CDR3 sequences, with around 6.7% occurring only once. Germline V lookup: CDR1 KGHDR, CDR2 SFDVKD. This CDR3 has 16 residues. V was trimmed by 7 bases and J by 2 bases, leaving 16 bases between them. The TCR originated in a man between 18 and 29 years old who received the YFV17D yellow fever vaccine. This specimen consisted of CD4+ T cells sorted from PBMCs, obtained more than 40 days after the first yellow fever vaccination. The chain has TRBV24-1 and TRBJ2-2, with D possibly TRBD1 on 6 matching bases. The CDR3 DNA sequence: TGTGCCACCAGCCGGGACATACCAATCAACACCGGGGAGCTGTTTTTT. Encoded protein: CATSRDIPINTGELFF.